The 32 T cell receptor beta chains presented below share a single source sample, sequenced in a study of CD8+ T cells in alopecia areata. Reverse transcription of extracted RNA yielded cDNA, which provided the sequencing template. The table came from immunoSEQ multiplex PCR; TCRdb's copy has only in-frame clones and leaves some out. The sample lists approximately 210,000 clones, about three fifths seen once, with approximately 3.4% in the top ten. Noted treatment: oral pan-JAK inhibitor, 5-10 mg twice daily. The sample in question was CD4+ T cells sorted from blood, obtained at week 4, from a patient treated with tofacitinib. Source of these receptors: a human donor with alopecia areata.

With respect to this clone: The same CDR3 arises from other DNA sequences in this sample as well. The chain has TRBV5-6 and TRBJ1-2; D is perhaps TRBD1 (5 bases). Looked up from germline, CDR1 is SGHDT and CDR2 is YYEEEE. The CDR3 sequence is 13 residues long. V lost 0 bases, J lost 2 bases, and 5 bases lay in between. The CDR3 DNA follows: TGTGCCAGCAGCTTGGGACAGAACTATGGCTACACCTTC. Its translation: CASSLGQNYGYTF.

This clone was detected only once. The genes are TRBV29-1 and TRBJ1-2; 7 bases fit TRBD1. The germline V gene has CDR1 SQVTM and CDR2 ANQGSEA. This CDR3 spans 12 amino acids. J gave up 6 bases and V 7 bases, and 8 bases lay outside the gene matches. Here the CDR3 DNA reads TGCAGCGGAGAGACAGGGAGCGATGGCTACACCTTC. It yields the protein CSGETGSDGYTF.

This chain connects TRBV9 to TRBJ2-5; 12 bases align to TRBD1. J gave up 4 bases and V 0 bases, and 7 bases lay outside the gene matches. Looked up from germline, CDR1 is SGDLS and CDR2 is YYNGEE. This CDR3 spans 17 amino acids. This chain's CDR3 is CASSVVGTGGVGETQYF. The CDR3 nucleotides read TGTGCCAGCAGCGTAGTGGGGACAGGGGGCGTCGGAGAGACCCAGTACTTC.

The V gene is TRBV29-1, the J gene TRBJ2-7; D is ambiguous. The V and J ends lost 4 bases and 5 bases respectively, with 15 bases between them. Germline CDR1 reads SQVTM; CDR2 reads ANQGSEA. The CDR3 is made up of 13 amino acids. CDR3 nucleotides: TGCAGCGTTGCCGAGTACGGCAGGAACGAGCAGTACTTC. Its protein product is CSVAEYGRNEQYF.

The V and J genes are TRBV7-2 and TRBJ1-5; possible D gene TRBD1, 5 bases. V was trimmed by 2 bases and J by 4 bases, leaving 9 bases between them. Germline V gives CDR1 SGHTA, CDR2 FQGNSA. The CDR3 consists of 14 residues. As DNA, the CDR3 is TGTGCCAGCAGCTTACAGGGTAGGAATCAGCCCCAGCATTTT. Translation: CASSLQGRNQPQHF.

The chain uses TRBV5-4 and TRBJ1-4; no firm D call. Germline CDR1 SGHNT, CDR2 YYREEE (reference sequence). The CDR3 sequence is 14 residues long. V shed 4 bases and J shed 8 bases, with 15 bases lying between them. The CDR3 nucleotides read TGTGCCAGCAGCCAGTCTAGCAGTGGCGAAAAACTGTTTTTT. It yields the protein CASSQSSSGEKLFF.

This rearrangement joins TRBV20-1 to TRBJ1-1; D ambiguous. Germline CDR1 and CDR2: DFQATT and SNEGSKA (reference sequence). This CDR3 region has 11 residues. Trimming stripped 6 bases from V and 3 bases from J, with 8 bases between. The CDR3 DNA reads as TGCAGTGCGAAGCGGGACACTGAAGCTTTCTTT. This codes for CSAKRDTEAFF.

The rearrangement uses TRBV30 and TRBJ1-1; D may be TRBD1 (6 bases). The CDR3 spans 11 residues. V lost 6 bases to trimming and J lost 9 bases, with 14 bases between them. Per the germline V gene, CDR1 is GTSNPN and CDR2 is SVGIG (reference sequence). The chain's CDR3 is CACHKGGKAFF. The CDR3 DNA follows: TGTGCCTGTCACAAGGGGGGTAAAGCTTTCTTT.

The chain recombines TRBV6-5 with TRBJ1-1; D unclear. The CDR3 is 13 residues long. Germline CDR1 and CDR2: MNHEY and SVGAGI. Trimming removed 5 bases from V and 1 base from J, with 8 bases in between. The CDR3 DNA sequence: TGTGCCAGCAGTGGCACAGAGAACACTGAAGCTTTCTTT. Translation gives CASSGTENTEAFF.

In its sample, this clone was seen a few times. V usage is TRBV2 and J usage is TRBJ2-1, with 8 bases lining up with TRBD2. The CDR3 runs 14 residues. Germline V gene sequence: CDR1 SNHLY, CDR2 FYNNEI. After removal of 5 bases from V and 5 bases from J, the junction contained 5 bases not matched to a gene. CDR3 protein: CASSLGTRHNEQFF. The CDR3, as DNA: TGTGCCAGCAGTTTAGGGACTAGGCACAATGAGCAGTTCTTC.

The chain joins TRBV4-2 to TRBJ1-1, with D perhaps matching TRBD1 (6 bases). The CDR3 has 15 residues. The V and J ends lost 4 bases and 0 bases respectively, with 12 bases between them. CDR1 and CDR2 (germline): LGHNA, YNFKEQ. Written as DNA, the CDR3 is TGTGCCAGCAGCCCCGAGGCAGGGGTGAACACTGAAGCTTTCTTT. Residues: CASSPEAGVNTEAFF.

The chain has TRBV29-1 and TRBJ1-4; D is uncertain. The CDR3 contains 10 residues. Between the trimmed V and J ends, which lost 6 bases and 3 bases, there was a span of 2 bases. CDR1 and CDR2 from the germline V gene are SQVTM and ANQGSEA. The CDR3 coding sequence is TGCAGCGTAGCTAATGAAAAACTGTTTTTT. Translation: CSVANEKLFF. The full variable domain, rest sourced from reference TRBV29-1 and TRBJ1-4, is SAVISQKPSRDICQRGTSLTIQCQVDSQVTMMFWYRQQPGQSLTLIATANQGSEATYESGFVIDKFPISRPNLTFSTLTVSNMSPEDSSIYLCSVANEKLFFGSGTQLSVL.

A note on this clone: Within the sample, other DNA sequences also encode this same CDR3. CDR3 sequence: CSVGGMNTEAFF. The CDR3 region has the DNA TGCAGCGTTGGGGGGATGAACACTGAAGCTTTCTTT. The chain employs TRBV29-1 and TRBJ1-1, with D possibly matching TRBD1 (5 bases). This CDR3 contains 12 residues. The V end was cut by 4 bases, the J end by 0 bases, with 6 bases between. Germline assignment: CDR1 SQVTM and CDR2 ANQGSEA. The full variable domain, in which reference TRBV29-1 and TRBJ1-1 provide the parts outside the CDR3, is SAVISQKPSRDICQRGTSLTIQCQVDSQVTMMFWYRQQPGQSLTLIATANQGSEATYESGFVIDKFPISRPNLTFSTLTVSNMSPEDSSIYLCSVGGMNTEAFFGQGTRLTVV.

The chain couples TRBV20-1 to TRBJ2-3; D call uncertain. Germline CDR1 and CDR2: DFQATT and SNEGSKA (reference sequence). V gave up 4 bases and J gave up 2 bases, with 4 bases separating them. The CDR3 runs to 11 residues. CDR3: CSAMFTDTQYF. CDR3 coding DNA: TGCAGTGCTATGTTCACAGATACGCAGTATTTT.

This clone has only a few counts. This chain uses TRBV29-1 with TRBJ2-7; weak D call: TRBD2 (6 bases). Germline CDR1 is SQVTM and CDR2 is ANQGSEA. The V end was cut by 6 bases, the J end by 3 bases, with 9 bases between. The CDR3 totals 11 residues. The CDR3 sequence is CSVGGVYEQYF. In DNA form, the CDR3 reads TGCAGCGTCGGAGGGGTCTACGAGCAGTACTTC.

This chain connects TRBV4-1 to TRBJ1-5; the D is unclear. Per the germline V gene, CDR1 is MGHRA and CDR2 is YSYEKL. The CDR3 is 15 amino acids. V lost 1 base, J lost 11 bases, and 18 bases lay in between. CDR3 sequence: CASSQVGTVERAQHF. The CDR3 DNA sequence: TGCGCCAGCAGCCAAGTGGGTACAGTGGAGAGGGCCCAGCATTTT.

A single count supports this clone. The rearrangement links TRBV14 to TRBJ2-5; the match to TRBD1 covers 7 bases. The germline CDR1 and CDR2 sequences are SGHDN and FVKESK. The J segment lost 5 bases and the V segment lost 4 bases, leaving 4 bases of the junction unmatched. The CDR3 totals 13 residues. The CDR3 reads CASSRTGWETQYF. CDR3 DNA: TGTGCCAGCAGCCGGACAGGTTGGGAGACCCAGTACTTC.

The V gene is TRBV27, the J gene TRBJ1-6, with D hard to call. The CDR3 contains 16 residues. CDR1 is MNHEY, CDR2 SMNVEV, per germline (reference sequence). Between the trimmed V and J ends, which lost 2 bases and 9 bases, there was a span of 17 bases. The CDR3: CASSLVEDPRASPLHF. In DNA form, the CDR3 reads TGTGCCAGCAGTTTAGTCGAGGACCCGAGGGCTTCACCCCTCCACTTT.

The V call is TRBV29-1, the J call TRBJ1-1; D is unresolved. CDR3 length equals 13 residues. Germline V gene data show CDR1 as SQVTM and CDR2 as ANQGSEA. V shed 3 bases and J shed 0 bases, with 8 bases lying between them. The CDR3: CSVEDGLNTEAFF. In nucleotides, the CDR3 is TGCAGCGTTGAGGACGGCCTGAACACTGAAGCTTTCTTT.

The genes are TRBV7-2 and TRBJ2-5; D is perhaps TRBD2 (7 bases). Per the germline V gene, CDR1 is SGHTA and CDR2 is FQGNSA. The ends were cut back, 1 base at V and 5 bases at J, with 20 bases in the middle. The CDR3 has 17 residues. The chain's CDR3 is CASSLEGGVSPWETQYF. The DNA for the CDR3 is TGTGCCAGCAGCTTAGAGGGGGGGGTTTCACCCTGGGAGACCCAGTACTTC.

The chain employs TRBV2 and TRBJ1-6, with unresolved D. Trimming removed 6 bases at V and 9 bases at J, with 9 bases between. Germline V gene data show CDR1 as SNHLY and CDR2 as FYNNEI. The CDR3 loop spans 12 amino acids. This chain's CDR3 is CASRAGFSPLHF. The CDR3 bases are TGTGCCAGCAGGGCAGGATTTTCACCCCTCCACTTT.

This chain joins TRBV5-6 and TRBJ1-4, with no clear D. Trimming took 2 bases from V and 9 from J, leaving 8 bases between them. The CDR3 extends over 12 amino acids. Germline CDR1 is SGHDT and CDR2 is YYEEEE. The CDR3 reads CASSLGGQKLFF. The CDR3 bases are TGTGCCAGCAGCTTAGGCGGCCAAAAACTGTTTTTT.

This chain joins TRBV4-3 and TRBJ2-7, with D unclear. V was cut by 1 base and J by 3 bases, with 13 bases left in between. The CDR3 has 15 residues. The V gene's germline CDR1 is LGHNA and CDR2 YSLEER. CDR3: CASSQGPGTHYEQYF. The CDR3 DNA is TGCGCCAGCAGCCAAGGCCCGGGCACCCACTACGAGCAGTACTTC.

This clone was seen more than once but under ten times. The chain recombines TRBV2 with TRBJ1-4; D is uncertain. Per germline, CDR1 SNHLY and CDR2 FYNNEI. CDR3 length: 11 amino acids. Trimming pared 6 bases from V and 10 bases from J, leaving 9 bases between. The CDR3 region has the DNA TGTGCCAGCAGCCCCTTAGGAAAACTGTTTTTT. Protein: CASSPLGKLFF.

The rearrangement joins TRBV7-9 to TRBJ1-2; no definite D call. Germline assignment: CDR1 SEHNR and CDR2 FQNEAQ (reference sequence). Trimming pared 1 base from V and 10 bases from J, leaving 10 bases between. CDR3 length: 12 amino acids. CDR3 sequence: CASSLEQRDYTF. CDR3 nucleotides: TGTGCCAGCAGCTTAGAACAGAGGGACTACACCTTC.

V usage is TRBV29-1 and J usage is TRBJ1-1; the D is unclear. Between the trimmed V and J ends, which lost 3 bases and 3 bases, there was a span of 5 bases. Germline CDR1 and CDR2: SQVTM and ANQGSEA. This CDR3 is 11 amino acids long. CDR3 sequence reads: CSVDRYTEAFF. The CDR3 region has the DNA TGCAGCGTTGATAGGTACACTGAAGCTTTCTTT.

Written as DNA, the CDR3 is TGCGCCAGCAGCCAAGGATCAGGGGTCCAGCCCCAGCATTTT. Translated, it gives CASSQGSGVQPQHF. The V and J genes are TRBV4-1 and TRBJ1-5; tentatively, D is TRBD1 (6 bases). V was trimmed by 1 base and J by 7 bases, leaving 11 bases between them. Germline V gene sequence: CDR1 MGHRA, CDR2 YSYEKL. The CDR3 runs to 14 residues.

The gene calls are TRBV27 and TRBJ1-6; D unclear. CDR1 and CDR2 from the germline V gene are MNHEY and SMNVEV (reference sequence). This CDR3 is 12 amino acids long. V lost 9 bases, J lost 6 bases, and 9 bases lay in between. The CDR3 region has the DNA TGTGCCAGGCAGCGAGGTAATTCACCCCTCCACTTT. Encoded protein: CARQRGNSPLHF.

The table lists this clone with a few counts. The chain recombines TRBV7-9 with TRBJ2-3; TRBD1 agrees at 8 bases. This CDR3 has 16 residues. With 5 bases clipped from V and 0 bases from J, the junction kept 7 bases outside the gene matches. Germline V gene data show CDR1 as SEHNR and CDR2 as FQNEAQ (reference sequence). CDR3: CASSAVQGGSTDTQYF. The CDR3 DNA sequence: TGTGCCAGCAGCGCTGTACAGGGGGGTAGCACAGATACGCAGTATTTT.

This clone was detected a few times. CDR3 amino acids: CASSSQITKGQGTEAFF. CDR3 coding DNA: TGTGCCAGCAGCTCGCAAATCACCAAGGGACAGGGGACTGAAGCTTTCTTT. J is TRBJ1-1 and V is TRBV5-4; 10 bases fit TRBD1. This CDR3 region has 17 residues. Germline lookup yields CDR1 SGHNT and CDR2 YYREEE (reference sequence). V shed 3 bases, J shed 5 bases, and the junction held 13 bases outside the gene matches.

Written as DNA, the CDR3 is TGTGCCAGCAGCTCGACCCGGGACCATACTTCCTACGAGCAGTACTTC. Protein product: CASSSTRDHTSYEQYF. J is TRBJ2-7 and V is TRBV7-8; perhaps D is TRBD1 or TRBD2 (5 bases each). This CDR3 contains 16 residues. V lost 4 bases and J 1 base, leaving 17 bases between the germline ends. Per germline, CDR1 SGHVS and CDR2 FQNEAQ.

CDR3 in DNA: TGTGCCTCCACCCCTAATCAATACAATGAGCAGTTCTTC. It encodes CASTPNQYNEQFF. The chain carries TRBV30 and TRBJ2-1; D is uncertain. There are 13 residues in the CDR3. With 7 bases removed from V and 4 bases from J, the gap between germline ends came to 14 bases. Germline V gene data show CDR1 as GTSNPN and CDR2 as SVGIG (reference sequence).